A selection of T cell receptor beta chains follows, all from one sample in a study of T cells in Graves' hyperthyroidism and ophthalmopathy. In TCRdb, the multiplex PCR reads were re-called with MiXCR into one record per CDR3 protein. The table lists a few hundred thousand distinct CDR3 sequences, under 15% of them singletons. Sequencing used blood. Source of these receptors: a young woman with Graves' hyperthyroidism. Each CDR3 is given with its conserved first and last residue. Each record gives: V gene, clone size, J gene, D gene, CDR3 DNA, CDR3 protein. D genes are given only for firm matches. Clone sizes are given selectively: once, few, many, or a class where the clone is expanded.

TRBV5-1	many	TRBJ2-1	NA	TGCGCCAGCAGCTATCCCGGGACTGCTTACAATGAGCAGTTCTTC	CASSYPGTAYNEQFF
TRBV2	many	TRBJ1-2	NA	TGTGCCAGCACGAGGGACTATGGCTACACCTTC	CASTRDYGYTF
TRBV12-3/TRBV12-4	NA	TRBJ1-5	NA	TGTGCCAGCAGTTTTAACGCTGGAACAGACCTCCTATACAATCAGCCCCAGCATTTT	CASSFNAGTDLLYNQPQHF
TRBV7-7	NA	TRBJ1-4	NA	TGTGCTAGCAGCTTAGGCGGGCAGGGGAACGAAAAACTGTTTTTT	CASSLGGQGNEKLFF
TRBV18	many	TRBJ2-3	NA	TGTGCCAGCTCACCAAACGGGGCTAGCACAGATACGCAGTATTTT	CASSPNGASTDTQYF
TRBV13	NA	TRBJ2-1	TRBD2	TGTGCCAGCAGCTTAAGACTAGCCCATCCCCAGTTCTTC	CASSLRLAHPQFF
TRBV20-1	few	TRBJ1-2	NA	TGCAGTGCTCCTCCCTCCCAGGACTATGGCTACACCTTC	CSAPPSQDYGYTF
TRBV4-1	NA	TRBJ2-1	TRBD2	TGCGCCAGCAGCCAAGTCCTAGCGGACACCACCAACAATGAGCAGTTCTTC	CASSQVLADTTNNEQFF
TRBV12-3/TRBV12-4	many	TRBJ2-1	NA	TGTGCCAGCACCCCGGGAAATGAGCAGTTCTTC	CASTPGNEQFF
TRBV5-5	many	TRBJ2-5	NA	TGTGCCAGCACCCCCCGGGGGTACCAAGAGACCCAGTACTTC	CASTPRGYQETQYF
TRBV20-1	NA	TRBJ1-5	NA	TGCAGTGCCCAGGGACCATCAAATCAGCCCCAGCATTTT	CSAQGPSNQPQHF
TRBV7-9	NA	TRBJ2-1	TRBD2	TGTGCCAGCAGCTTAGGTTCCGGGACTAGCGGGAGGGCCCGCTCCTACAATGAGCAGTTCTTC	CASSLGSGTSGRARSYNEQFF
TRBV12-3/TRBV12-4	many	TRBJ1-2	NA	TGTGCCAGCAGTTTACAGCAGTCTCACTATGGCTACACCTTC	CASSLQQSHYGYTF
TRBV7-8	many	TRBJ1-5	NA	TGTGCCAGCAGCTTAGCAGGGGTACGCAATCAGCCCCAGCATTTT	CASSLAGVRNQPQHF
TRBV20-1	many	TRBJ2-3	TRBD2	TGCAGTGCCCATAGCGGGAGCACAGATACGCAGTATTTT	CSAHSGSTDTQYF
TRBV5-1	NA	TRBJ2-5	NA	TGCGCCAGCAGCTTGGGCAACCAAGAGACCCAGTACTTC	CASSLGNQETQYF
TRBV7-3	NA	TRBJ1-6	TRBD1	TGTGCCAGCAGCTTAGGGAGGGACAGGGACGATTCACCCCTCCACTTT	CASSLGRDRDDSPLHF
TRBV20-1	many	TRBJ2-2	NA	TGCAGTGCCAAAAGGGGCAGGGTACCCGGGGAGCTGTTTTTT	CSAKRGRVPGELFF
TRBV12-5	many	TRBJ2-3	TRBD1	TGTGCTAGTGGTTTGGGACAGGGGCGGGGCACAGATACGCAGTATTTT	CASGLGQGRGTDTQYF
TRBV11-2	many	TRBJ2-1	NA	TGTGCCAGCAGCTTTTTCACCGACAGACGGTACAATGAGCAGTTCTTC	CASSFFTDRRYNEQFF
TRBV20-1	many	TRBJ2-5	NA	TGCAGTGCACAGACTCATCGGGGGAACCAAGAGACCCAGTACTTC	CSAQTHRGNQETQYF
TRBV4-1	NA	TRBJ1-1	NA	TGCGCCAGCAGACGCATCCTTGGGGGGGACACTGAAGCTTTCTTT	CASRRILGGDTEAFF
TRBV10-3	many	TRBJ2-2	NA	TGTGCCATCAGACCCGGGGGTCGTTCCGGGGAGCTGTTTTTT	CAIRPGGRSGELFF
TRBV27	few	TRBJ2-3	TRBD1	TGTGCCAGCAGCTCCGACAGGGGGGGCATTAGGGAGTTAACAGATACGCAGTATTTT	CASSSDRGGIRELTDTQYF
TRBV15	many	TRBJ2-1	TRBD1	TGTGCCACCAGCAGAGCGGTATTGACAGGGAGGCAGTTCTTC	CATSRAVLTGRQFF
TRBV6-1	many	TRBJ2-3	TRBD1	TGTGCCAGCAGCTTTTCAGGACAGGGGGCGCGGGATACGCAGTATTTT	CASSFSGQGARDTQYF
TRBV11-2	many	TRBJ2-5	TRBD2	TGTGCCAGCAGCTCAGCCCTAGGACTAGCGGAGTGGCAAGAGACCCAGTACTTC	CASSSALGLAEWQETQYF
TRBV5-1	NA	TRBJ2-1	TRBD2	TGCGCCAGCAGCTTGGGGCTACAGCGGGAGGCCCACAATGAGCAGTTCTTC	CASSLGLQREAHNEQFF
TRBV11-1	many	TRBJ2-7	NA	TGTGCCACCAGTCTGGGAATACCTAGTGTCTACGAGCAGTACTTC	CATSLGIPSVYEQYF
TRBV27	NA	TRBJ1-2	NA	TGTGCCAGCCAAGGGGGGAATAACTATGGCTACACCTTC	CASQGGNNYGYTF
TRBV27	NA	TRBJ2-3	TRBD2	TGTGCCAGCAGCCCAGGACTAGCTGCGCAGTATTTT	CASSPGLAAQYF
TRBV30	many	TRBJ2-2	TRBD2	TGTGCCTGGAGTCAACGGCTAGCGGGAGTATCGGGGGAGCTGTTTTTT	CAWSQRLAGVSGELFF
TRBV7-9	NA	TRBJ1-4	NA	TGTGCCAGCAGCGCCTCCCGGGGGGGGCGCGAGGGTGAAAAACTGTTTTTT	CASSASRGGREGEKLFF
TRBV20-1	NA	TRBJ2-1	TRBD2	TGCAGTGCTAGAAATAGCGGGAGGGCCGTCGGTGAGCAGTTCTTC	CSARNSGRAVGEQFF
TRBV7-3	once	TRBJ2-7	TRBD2	TGTGCCAGCAGCGCAGGACTAGCGGGAGGGCCGACCGAGCAGTACTTC	CASSAGLAGGPTEQYF
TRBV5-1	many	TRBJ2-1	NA	TGCGCCAGCAGCGGAACGCAGGGCGATGAGCAGTTCTTC	CASSGTQGDEQFF
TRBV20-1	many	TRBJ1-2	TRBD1	TGCAGTGCCAAAACAGGGGACCTTTATGGCTACACCTTC	CSAKTGDLYGYTF
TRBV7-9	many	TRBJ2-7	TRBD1	TGTGCCAGCAGCCATCAGCCCGGACAGGGGGCGAGCGACGAGCAGTACTTC	CASSHQPGQGASDEQYF
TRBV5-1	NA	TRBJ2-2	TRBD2	TGCGCCAGCAGTTTTGTTCCCCAAGCGGGAGGTATTGGTTCCGGGGAGCTGTTTTTT	CASSFVPQAGGIGSGELFF
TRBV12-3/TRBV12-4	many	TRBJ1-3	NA	TGTGCCAGCAGTTTATTAGGGTCTGGAAACACCATATATTTT	CASSLLGSGNTIYF
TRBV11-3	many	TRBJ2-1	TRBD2	TGTGCCAGCAGCTTGTGGACTAGCGCCAACGATGAGCAGTTCTTC	CASSLWTSANDEQFF
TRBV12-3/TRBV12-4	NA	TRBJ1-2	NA	TGTGCCAGCAGTCCCCCTGGGGTCTGGGGTCGGGCCTTC	CASSPPGVWGRAF
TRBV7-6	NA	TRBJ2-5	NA	TGTGCCAGCAGCCCCGAGCCAGAAGAAGAGACCCAGTACTTC	CASSPEPEEETQYF
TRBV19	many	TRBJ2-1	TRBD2	TGTGCCAGTAGTATGGTTAGCGGGAGGTCCTTTTTGGGGAATGAGCAGTTCTTC	CASSMVSGRSFLGNEQFF
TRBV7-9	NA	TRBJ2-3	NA	TGTGCCAGCAGCTTAAGCGTCGCTGTTTGGGGCACAGATACGCAGTATTTT	CASSLSVAVWGTDTQYF
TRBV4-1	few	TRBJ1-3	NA	TGCGCCAGCAGCTCCCAGACCGCCAGGGCTGGAAACACCATATATTTT	CASSSQTARAGNTIYF
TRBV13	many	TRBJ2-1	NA	TGTGCCAGCAGCAGGGACGTGGATGAGCAGTTCTTC	CASSRDVDEQFF
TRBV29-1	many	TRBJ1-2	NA	TGCAGCGTTGCGGGGGATCAGGGGAACTATGGCTACACCTTC	CSVAGDQGNYGYTF
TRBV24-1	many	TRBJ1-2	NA	TGTGCCACCAGTGATACGTTTGAGCCCGCCCTTGGCTACACCTTC	CATSDTFEPALGYTF
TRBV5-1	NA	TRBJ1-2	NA	TGCGCCAGCAGCTTGCCCCTCGATGCGGCTAACTATGGCTACACCTTC	CASSLPLDAANYGYTF
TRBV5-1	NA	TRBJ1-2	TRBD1	TGCGCCAGCAGCTCGACTGGGACAGGGGTTATCTATGGCTACACCTTC	CASSSTGTGVIYGYTF
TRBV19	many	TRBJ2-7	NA	TGTGCCAGTAGTATGTCTCACGAGCAGTACTTC	CASSMSHEQYF
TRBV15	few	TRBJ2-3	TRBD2	TGTGCCACCAGCAACAGGTTAGCGGGAGTTGCAGATACGCAGTATTTT	CATSNRLAGVADTQYF
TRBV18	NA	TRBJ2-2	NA	TGTGCCAGCTCAACGGGACCCCTCGGGCGGGAGCTGTTTTTT	CASSTGPLGRELFF
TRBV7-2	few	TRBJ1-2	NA	TGTGCCAGCAGCTCGGGGGCGGACTATGGCTACACCTTC	CASSSGADYGYTF
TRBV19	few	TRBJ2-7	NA	TGTGCCAGTACCCTATCCCGGGACCTATCCCACGAGCAGTACTTC	CASTLSRDLSHEQYF
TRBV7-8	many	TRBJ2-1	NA	TGTGCCAGCAGCTTAGTTCCGTATGAGCAGTTCTTC	CASSLVPYEQFF
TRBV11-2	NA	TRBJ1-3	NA	TGTGCCAGCAGCTTAGCAACCTTGGGACAAATCTCTGGAGACACCATATATTTT	CASSLATLGQISGDTIYF
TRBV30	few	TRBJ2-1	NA	TGTGCCTGGAGTGTCATTATTTTCCACAGAGACAATGAGCAGTTCTTC	CAWSVIIFHRDNEQFF